This T cell receptor (beta chain) derives from a study of OX40 agonist ivuxolimab in advanced cancers. At the level of the study: Two patients with cutaneous melanoma and one with hepatocellular carcinoma, three in total, showed partial responses. Study-level points and caveats: Researchers report that CD8+ T cells had, on average, more expanded clones than CD4+.

The germline V gene encodes CDR1 SGHAT and CDR2 FQNNGV. The CDR3 covers 15 residues. Trimming removed 0 bases from V and 2 bases from J, with 10 bases in between. With respect to this clone: As yet, its antigen is unknown.

TCRdb keeps only in-frame clones here, not all; method: immunoSEQ multiplex PCR. Of under 80,000 clones listed, 90% are singletons. The chain links TRBV11-2 to TRBJ2-5; D may be TRBD1 or TRBD2 (5 bases each). The specimen was CD4+ or CD8+ T cells sorted from blood, collected in a trial of the OX40 agonist ivuxolimab. The source is an adult with an advanced solid tumor such as melanoma, head and neck, liver or kidney cancer. CDR3 sequence: CASSLDSGLQETQYF. In DNA form, the CDR3 reads TGTGCCAGCAGCTTAGATTCGGGGCTTCAAGAGACCCAGTACTTC. The whole variable domain, filled in from reference TRBV11-2 and TRBJ2-5, reads EAGVAQSPRYKIIEKRQSVAFWCNPISGHATLYWYQQILGQGPKLLIQFQNNGVVDDSQLPKDRFSAERLKGVDSTLKIQPAKLEDSAVYLCASSLDSGLQETQYFGPGTRLLVL.